This TCR beta chain was recorded in a study of Graves' ophthalmopathy and Graves' hyperthyroidism. As for the study in general: Peripheral blood sampling occurred at initial diagnosis, before any treatment.

This clonotype has ten or more counts. Exclusion covered patients with other autoimmune diseases or uncontrolled infections (as well as pregnancy or lactation). RNA transcripts were the source from which TCR beta CDR3 regions were amplified. First-round RT-PCR used HTBI primers; second-round multiplex PCR followed. MiXCR was run by TCRdb on the multiplex PCR reads, yielding one entry per CDR3 protein. The sample has about 400,000 distinct CDR3 sequences; approximately 16% are singletons. The sequence derives from a young woman with Graves' ophthalmopathy. The sample comprised peripheral blood.

The CDR3 coding sequence is TGTGCCTGCCCCCGGAGTGATTCCTACGAGCAGTACTTC. It specifies CACPRSDSYEQYF. V and J are TRBV30 and TRBJ2-7; D remains ambiguous. CDR1 is GTSNPN and CDR2 is SVGIG in the germline V gene (reference sequence). The CDR3 runs 13 residues. Trimming cost V 6 bases and J 1 base, with 13 bases left between them.